The 8 T cell receptor beta chains below all came from one sample that was sequenced in a study of beta chain features in type 1 diabetes. Of the isolated RNA, all was reverse transcribed, and so the sequenced material was expressed TCRB transcripts. Produced via immunoSEQ multiplex PCR; TCRdb's table is partial and in-frame only. This table holds over 700,000 clones, 15% to 20% found once. Sequenced: naive CD4+ T cells from blood. All receptors derive from a woman under 30 in good health.

This clone has only a few counts. The chain couples TRBV28 to TRBJ1-4; 12 bases are shared with TRBD1. CDR3 length: 14 amino acids. The J segment lost 11 bases and the V segment lost 3 bases, leaving 4 bases of the junction unmatched. From germline, CDR1 is MDHEN and CDR2 SYDVKM. The CDR3 bases are TGTGCCAGCAGTTTCAGGGACAGGGGGCGGAAACTGTTTTTT. As protein: CASSFRDRGRKLFF.

This clone was counted only a few times. The chain has TRBV28 and TRBJ2-1, with 9 bases identical to TRBD2. V lost 6 bases and J lost 6; bases outside the gene matches: 15. The germline CDR1 and CDR2 sequences are MDHEN and SYDVKM. The CDR3 consists of 17 residues. The CDR3 sequence is CASSLGGGRAPGNEQFF. As DNA, the CDR3 is TGTGCCAGCAGCTTGGGAGGCGGGAGGGCCCCGGGCAATGAGCAGTTCTTC.

V usage is TRBV5-1 and J usage is TRBJ1-2; 7 bases align to TRBD1. The V gene's germline CDR1 is SGHRS and CDR2 YFSETQ. This CDR3 is built from 17 residues. The trim removed 4 bases at V and 2 bases at J, leaving 14 bases unmatched. The CDR3 protein is CASSPYTLTGRNYGYTF. For the CDR3, the DNA is TGCGCCAGCAGCCCCTACACACTGACAGGGCGAAACTATGGCTACACCTTC.

This chain connects TRBV4-1 to TRBJ2-3; no reliable D call. Looked up from germline, CDR1 is MGHRA and CDR2 is YSYEKL. Trimming left V 3 bases short and J 6 bases short, with 7 bases between. There are 12 residues in the CDR3. The CDR3 is CASSQAQDTQYF. The DNA of the CDR3 is TGCGCCAGCAGCCAGGCCCAGGATACGCAGTATTTT.

This clone came up a few times. The V gene is TRBV18, the J gene TRBJ2-5; a weak D match, TRBD1 (5 bases). The CDR3 sequence is 13 residues long. Germline V gives CDR1 KGHSH, CDR2 LQKENI. Trimming took off 5 bases at V and 0 bases at J, with 7 bases between the two ends. CDR3 bases: TGTGCCAGCTCAACGACAGACCAAGAGACCCAGTACTTC. Residues: CASSTTDQETQYF.

This clone turned up a few times. J is TRBJ2-7 and V is TRBV29-1; 9 nucleotides align to TRBD1. The J segment lost 4 bases and the V segment lost 6 bases, leaving 13 bases of the junction unmatched. The germline V gene has CDR1 SQVTM and CDR2 ANQGSEA. The CDR3 contains 15 residues. The CDR3 protein is CSVRVGRDRAYEQYF. The CDR3, as DNA: TGCAGCGTCAGGGTTGGCCGGGACAGGGCGTACGAGCAGTACTTC.

This chain joins TRBV5-1 and TRBJ2-7; D is possibly TRBD1 (5 bases). Germline V gene data show CDR1 as SGHRS and CDR2 as YFSETQ. The CDR3 is 14 residues long. V shed 0 bases and J shed 2 bases, with 9 bases lying between them. The CDR3 is CASSLGQRAYEQYF. CDR3 DNA: TGCGCCAGCAGCTTGGGACAGAGAGCCTACGAGCAGTACTTC.

The V and J genes are TRBV7-2 and TRBJ2-3, with 11 nucleotides matching TRBD2. The germline V gene encodes CDR1 SGHTA and CDR2 FQGNSA. J gave up 0 bases and V 3 bases, and 5 bases lay outside the gene matches. There are 17 residues in the CDR3. CDR3 bases: TGTGCCAGCAGCTTCCTCCTAGCGGGAGGCAGCACAGATACGCAGTATTTT. Amino acids: CASSFLLAGGSTDTQYF. Drawing the rest from reference TRBV7-2 and TRBJ2-3, the complete variable domain is GAGVSQSPSNKVTEKGKDVELRCDPISGHTALYWYRQSLGQGLEFLIYFQGNSAPDKSGLPSDRFSAERTGGSVSTLTIQRTQQEDSAVYLCASSFLLAGGSTDTQYFGPGTRLTVL.